The 20 T cell receptor beta chains in this list originate from one sample, sequenced in a study of blood T cell repertoires in COVID-19. Profiled with immunoSEQ multiplex PCR; TCRdb holds only in-frame clones, not every one. The data show about 320,000 clones, roughly nine tenths seen once. Material: peripheral blood. These TCRs come from a man between 18 and 35 years old who had recovered from COVID-19.

This rearrangement joins TRBV7-9 to TRBJ2-7; 8 bases align to TRBD2. Germline CDR1 and CDR2: SEHNR and FQNEAQ (reference sequence). This CDR3 has 14 residues. Trimming cost V 5 bases and J 3 bases; bases outside gene matches: 6. The CDR3 coding sequence is TGTGCCAGCAGCAATAGCGGGACGCGCTACGAGCAGTACTTC. This sequence encodes CASSNSGTRYEQYF.

This sequence joins TRBV6-5 and TRBJ1-2; D is possibly TRBD1 (5 bases). CDR1 and CDR2 (germline): MNHEY, SVGAGI. Deletions cut 6 bases from V and 4 bases from J, with 15 bases between. This CDR3 comprises 14 residues. CDR3 sequence (DNA): TGTGCCAGCAGGACCACCGCGACAGTCTATGGCTACACCTTC. It is translated as CASRTTATVYGYTF.

The V call is TRBV19, the J call TRBJ2-7; possible D gene TRBD1, 6 bases. Between the trimmed V and J ends, which lost 4 bases and 6 bases, there was a span of 19 bases. Germline assignment: CDR1 LNHDA and CDR2 SQIVND (reference sequence). The CDR3 consists of 15 residues. The CDR3 region has the DNA TGTGCCAGTAGTAGAAATACAGGGTATCGGAGCGAGCAGTACTTC. Its translation: CASSRNTGYRSEQYF.

The V call is TRBV20-1, the J call TRBJ1-2; 8 bases are shared with TRBD1. After removal of 4 bases from V and 6 bases from J, the junction contained 1 base not matched to a gene. Looked up from germline, CDR1 is DFQATT and CDR2 is SNEGSKA (reference sequence). CDR3 length: 11 residues. The CDR3 sequence is CSAMTGDGYTF. The CDR3 nucleotides read TGCAGTGCTATGACAGGGGATGGCTACACCTTC.

The chain recombines TRBV5-6 with TRBJ2-7; 9 bases fit TRBD1. The CDR3 runs to 14 residues. CDR1 is SGHDT, CDR2 YYEEEE, per germline. Trimming at V came to 6 bases and at J to 2 bases, leaving 6 bases not matched to a gene. The CDR3 region is CASNRDRAAYEQYF. In DNA form, the CDR3 reads TGTGCCAGCAACCGGGACAGGGCGGCCTACGAGCAGTACTTC.

The rearrangement joins TRBV5-1 to TRBJ2-7, with a weak D call TRBD1 (5 bases). Trimming removed 7 bases at V and 2 bases at J, with 16 bases between. The CDR3 loop spans 14 amino acids. Germline assignment: CDR1 SGHRS and CDR2 YFSETQ. The CDR3 DNA is TGCGCCAGCGCCTTGTCAGGGCCAACCTACGAGCAGTACTTC. It codes for CASALSGPTYEQYF. The whole variable domain, filled in from reference TRBV5-1 and TRBJ2-7, reads KAGVTQTPRYLIKTRGQQVTLSCSPISGHRSVSWYQQTPGQGLQFLFEYFSETQRNKGNFPGRFSGRQFSNSRSEMNVSTLELGDSALYLCASALSGPTYEQYFGPGTRLTVT.

The chain has TRBV10-3 and TRBJ2-3, with 11 bases aligning to TRBD2. The germline gives CDR1 ENHRY, CDR2 SYGVKD. The V and J ends lost 4 bases and 3 bases, in that order; junction bases with no gene match: 0. The CDR3 sequence is 14 residues long. The CDR3 protein is CAISVAGGTDTQYF. The CDR3 nucleotides read TGTGCCATCAGTGTAGCGGGGGGGACAGATACGCAGTATTTT.

The chain uses TRBV19 and TRBJ1-2; a possible D gene is TRBD1 (6 bases). The V gene lost 6 bases and the J gene lost 3 bases, with 20 bases spanning the gap. The CDR3 is made up of 16 amino acids. Germline V lookup: CDR1 LNHDA, CDR2 SQIVND (reference sequence). The CDR3 loop reads CASSGGQPNYDYGYTF. CDR3 nucleotides: TGTGCCAGTAGCGGGGGGCAGCCCAACTACGACTATGGCTACACCTTC.

The chain carries TRBV6-5 and TRBJ2-4; D is undetermined. The germline V and J ends were trimmed by 2 bases and 8 bases, with 4 bases remaining between them. The length of the CDR3 is 11 residues. Germline CDR1 MNHEY, CDR2 SVGAGI. The CDR3 nucleotides are TGTGCCAGCAGTTACGAGGACATTCAGTACTTC. Translating it yields CASSYEDIQYF.

The CDR3 nucleotides are TGTGCCAGCAGCGTAGAGGCGGCTAGCGGGGGGGCAGATACGCAGTATTTT. Protein sequence: CASSVEAASGGADTQYF. V gene TRBV9 combines with J gene TRBJ2-3; 12 positions agree with TRBD2. The CDR3 length is 17 residues. Unmatched junction bases numbered 6, after V lost 0 bases and J lost 4 bases. The germline gives CDR1 SGDLS, CDR2 YYNGEE.

The V gene is TRBV19, the J gene TRBJ1-6, with D possibly TRBD1 on 5 matching bases. Germline V lookup: CDR1 LNHDA, CDR2 SQIVND (reference sequence). V shed 3 bases and J shed 7 bases, with 13 bases lying between them. The CDR3 consists of 15 residues. As DNA, the CDR3 is TGTGCCAGTAGTATGGTCGGGCAGGGCAATTCACCCCTCCACTTT. It encodes CASSMVGQGNSPLHF.

The chain has TRBV4-1 and TRBJ2-3; maybe TRBD2 (6 bases). Trimming removed 1 base from V and 6 bases from J, with 17 bases in between. CDR1 and CDR2 (germline): MGHRA, YSYEKL. CDR3 size: 16 residues. The CDR3 nucleotides read TGCGCCAGCAGCCAAGTATTAGCGGCCCTACCCGATACGCAGTATTTT. Protein product: CASSQVLAALPDTQYF.

The chain couples TRBV29-1 to TRBJ1-2; D perhaps matches TRBD1 (6 bases). The CDR3 is 14 amino acids. Between the trimmed V and J ends, which lost 4 bases and 5 bases, there was a span of 17 bases. Germline V gene sequence: CDR1 SQVTM, CDR2 ANQGSEA. This CDR3 is CSVGGPGTSYGYTF. CDR3 in DNA: TGCAGCGTTGGAGGCCCAGGGACATCATATGGCTACACCTTC.

V and J are TRBV7-3 and TRBJ2-1, with D perhaps matching TRBD2 (6 bases). V was pared by 4 bases and J by 7 bases, with 17 bases between. Germline values: CDR1 SGHTA, CDR2 FQGTGA. The CDR3 covers 15 residues. The CDR3, as DNA: TGTGCCAGCAGCTCGGGAGCTGGGGCGGGAAATGAGCAGTTCTTC. Translating gives CASSSGAGAGNEQFF. The full variable domain, completed using reference TRBV7-3 and TRBJ2-1, is GAGVSQTPSNKVTEKGKYVELRCDPISGHTALYWYRQSLGQGPEFLIYFQGTGAADDSGLPNDRFFAVRPEGSVSTLKIQRTERGDSAVYLCASSSGAGAGNEQFFGPGTRLTVL.

The gene calls are TRBV11-3 and TRBJ1-1; D gene uncertain. Trimming took 4 bases from V and 9 from J, leaving 15 bases between them. This CDR3 comprises 13 residues. Germline values: CDR1 SGHNT, CDR2 YENEEA. In nucleotides, the CDR3 is TGTGCCAGCAGCTCCAAGGTTGGCGGCAAAGCTTTCTTT. It yields the protein CASSSKVGGKAFF.

The V and J genes are TRBV5-1 and TRBJ1-1; no firm D call. CDR3 length equals 14 residues. V was pared by 0 bases and J by 0 bases, with 6 bases between. The germline V gene has CDR1 SGHRS and CDR2 YFSETQ. In nucleotides, the CDR3 is TGCGCCAGCAGCTTGGACAAAATGAACACTGAAGCTTTCTTT. This encodes CASSLDKMNTEAFF.

This chain connects TRBV20-1 to TRBJ2-1; tentatively, D is TRBD2 (5 bases). V was cut by 6 bases and J by 2 bases, with 11 bases left in between. CDR1 and CDR2 (germline): DFQATT, SNEGSKA (reference sequence). The CDR3 extends over 13 amino acids. CDR3 in DNA: TGCAGTGCCAGTCAGCGGACCTACAATGAGCAGTTCTTC. It encodes CSASQRTYNEQFF.

The chain employs TRBV6-5 and TRBJ2-2, with 7 bases matching TRBD1. There are 14 residues in the CDR3. The V gene's germline CDR1 is MNHEY and CDR2 SVGAGI. V lost 6 bases, J lost 6 bases, and 7 bases stayed unmatched. The CDR3 region is CASSQDRVAGELFF. The DNA for the CDR3 is TGTGCCAGCAGCCAAGACAGGGTCGCCGGGGAGCTGTTTTTT.

The rearrangement joins TRBV10-3 to TRBJ1-4; tentatively, D is TRBD1 (5 bases). V was clipped by 9 bases and J by 4 bases, with 12 bases between them. Germline-derived CDR1 and CDR2 are ENHRY and SYGVKD. The CDR3 has 13 residues. The CDR3 DNA reads TGTGCCATATCCGACAGCCATAATGAAAAACTGTTTTTT. This sequence encodes CAISDSHNEKLFF.

The rearrangement joins TRBV27 to TRBJ2-1; the D is unclear. V was trimmed by 3 bases and J by 1 base, leaving 7 bases between them. Germline V gene data show CDR1 as MNHEY and CDR2 as SMNVEV (reference sequence). This CDR3 contains 14 residues. The DNA for the CDR3 is TGTGCCAGCAGTTTGGTAGCATCCTACAATGAGCAGTTCTTC. As protein: CASSLVASYNEQFF.